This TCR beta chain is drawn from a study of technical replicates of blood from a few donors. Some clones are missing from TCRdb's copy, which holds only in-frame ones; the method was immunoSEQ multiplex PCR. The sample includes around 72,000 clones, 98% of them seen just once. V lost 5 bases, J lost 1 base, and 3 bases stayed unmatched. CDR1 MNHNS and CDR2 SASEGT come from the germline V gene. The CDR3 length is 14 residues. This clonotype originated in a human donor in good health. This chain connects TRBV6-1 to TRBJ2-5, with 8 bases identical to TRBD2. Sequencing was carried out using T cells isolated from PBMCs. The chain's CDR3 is CASSRAGAQETQYF. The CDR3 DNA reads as TGTGCCAGCAGTAGAGCGGGAGCCCAAGAGACCCAGTACTTC.